Presented here are 4 T cell receptor beta chains from one specimen sequenced in a study of blood T cell repertoires in COVID-19. Sequencing was performed with immunoSEQ multiplex PCR; in TCRdb, only in-frame clones are kept and a portion is missing. The sample holds tens of thousands of clones, roughly 88% seen once. The specimen was peripheral blood. These receptors were taken from a man between 65 and 85 years old with acute or convalescent COVID-19.

V and J are TRBV2 and TRBJ2-7; D is perhaps TRBD1 (6 bases). The CDR3 length is 12 residues. Germline V CDR1 and CDR2: SNHLY, FYNNEI. Here the CDR3 DNA reads TGTGCAAGCTCCGGACAGACCTACGAGCAGTACTTC. Its translation: CASSGQTYEQYF.

This clone appeared once. The chain is built from TRBV4-3 and TRBJ2-5; 9 positions agree with TRBD1. The germline V gene has CDR1 LGHNA and CDR2 YSLEER. This CDR3 has 20 amino acids. V trimming: 0 bases; J trimming: 0 bases; junction bases outside the gene matches: 14. The CDR3 reads CASSQEGQGTEALYQETQYF. In nucleotides, the CDR3 is TGCGCCAGCAGCCAAGAGGGACAGGGTACGGAGGCCCTGTACCAAGAGACCCAGTACTTC.

The CDR3 coding sequence is TGTGCCAGCAGCCAAGATTCCCTAGGGACAGGGACCTCCTCTGGAAACACCATATATTTT. This sequence encodes CASSQDSLGTGTSSGNTIYF. The gene calls are TRBV3-1 (or the pseudogene TRBV3-2) and TRBJ1-3, with TRBD1 matching over 9 bases. Germline loops: CDR1 LGHDT, CDR2 YNNKEL (reference sequence). V shed 0 bases and J 0 bases; nucleotides not matched to a gene: 12. This CDR3 spans 20 amino acids.

This chain connects TRBV6-5 to TRBJ2-2; 10 bases are a match to TRBD2. The CDR3 contains 15 residues. Germline loops: CDR1 MNHEY, CDR2 SVGAGI. Germline trimming cut 7 bases from V and 7 bases from J; bases unmatched to any gene: 9. CDR3 residues: CASTKRGGFGGELFF. The CDR3 bases are TGTGCCAGCACCAAGCGGGGGGGCTTCGGCGGGGAGCTGTTTTTT.